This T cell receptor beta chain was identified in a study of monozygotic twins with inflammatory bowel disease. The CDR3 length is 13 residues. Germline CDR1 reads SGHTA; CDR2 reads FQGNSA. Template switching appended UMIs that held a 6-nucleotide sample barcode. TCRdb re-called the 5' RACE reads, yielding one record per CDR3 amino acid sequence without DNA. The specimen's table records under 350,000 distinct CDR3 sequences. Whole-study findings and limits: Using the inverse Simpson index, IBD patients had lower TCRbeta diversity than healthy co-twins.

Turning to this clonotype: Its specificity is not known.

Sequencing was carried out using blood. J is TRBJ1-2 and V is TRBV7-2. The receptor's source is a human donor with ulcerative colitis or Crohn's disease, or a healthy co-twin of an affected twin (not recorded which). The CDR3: CASSLDKDLGYTF.